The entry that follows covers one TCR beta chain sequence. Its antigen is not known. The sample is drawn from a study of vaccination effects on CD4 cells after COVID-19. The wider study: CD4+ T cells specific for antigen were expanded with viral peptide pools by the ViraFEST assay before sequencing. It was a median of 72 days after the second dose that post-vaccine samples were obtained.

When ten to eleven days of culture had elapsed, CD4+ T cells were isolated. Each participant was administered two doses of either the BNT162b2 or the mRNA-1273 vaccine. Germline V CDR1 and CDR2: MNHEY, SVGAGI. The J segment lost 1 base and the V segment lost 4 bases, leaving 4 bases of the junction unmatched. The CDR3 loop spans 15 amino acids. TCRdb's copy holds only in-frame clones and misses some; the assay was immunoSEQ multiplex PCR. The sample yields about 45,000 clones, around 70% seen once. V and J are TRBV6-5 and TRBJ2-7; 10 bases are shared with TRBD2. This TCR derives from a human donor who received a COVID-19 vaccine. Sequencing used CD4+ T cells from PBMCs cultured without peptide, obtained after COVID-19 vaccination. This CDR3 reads CASSSALAGSYEQYF. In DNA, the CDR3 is TGTGCCAGCAGTTCTGCACTAGCGGGGTCCTACGAGCAGTACTTC.